One sample yielded the 24 T cell receptor beta chains listed below, sequenced in a study of response to subunit inactivated influenza vaccine (dated by TCRdb to 2017 to 2018). The library was generated by RT-PCR. The sequencer was an Illumina HiSeq 2500. TCRdb redid the processing of the public reads, applying fastp at Q25 and MiXCR, and retained in-frame beta chains. Records with the same CDR3 protein are collapsed into one entry carrying the most frequent genes and DNA. Counted in this sample were more than 400,000 distinct CDR3 sequences; approximately 6.9% of them appeared once. Clones ranked in the top ten supply about an eighth of the sample. Sequenced here: PBMCs from blood, sampled around 25 months after vaccination. The source of these receptors is a man between 50 and 75 years old who received an inactivated influenza vaccine. Donor details come from another sample of the same person, matched by shared clones.

This clonotype was observed a few times. The CDR3 loop reads CASTQRDTQYF. As DNA, the CDR3 is TGTGCCAGCACACAGCGAGATACGCAGTATTTT. The chain uses TRBV2 and TRBJ2-3; D gene unclear. Germline-derived CDR1 and CDR2 are SNHLY and FYNNEI. This CDR3 has 11 residues. V was shortened by 7 bases and J by 5 bases, with 7 bases between the two germline ends.

This chain uses TRBV7-8 with TRBJ2-7, with D hard to call. V was cut by 1 base and J by 2 bases, with 12 bases left in between. Germline values: CDR1 SGHVS, CDR2 FQNEAQ. CDR3 length: 15 amino acids. CDR3: CASSLGPAPAYEQYF. CDR3 coding DNA: TGTGCCAGCAGCTTAGGCCCGGCCCCGGCCTACGAGCAGTACTTC.

The CDR3 reads CSAGQGSYNSPLHF. CDR3 nucleotide sequence: TGCAGTGCTGGACAGGGCTCCTATAATTCACCCCTCCACTTT. The chain uses TRBV20-1 and TRBJ1-6, with 8 bases identical to TRBD1. The CDR3 has 14 amino acids. V gave up 5 bases and J gave up 0 bases; unmatched junction bases: 0. Germline values: CDR1 DFQATT, CDR2 SNEGSKA (reference sequence).

This clonotype was seen a handful of times. V and J are TRBV7-2 and TRBJ1-1; no firm D call. Trimming took 5 bases from V and 1 from J, leaving 14 bases between them. CDR1 is SGHTA and CDR2 is FQGNSA in the germline V gene. CDR3 length: 15 residues. The CDR3 region has the DNA TGTGCCAGCAGCCCACAAGGACGGCCGAACACTGAAGCTTTCTTT. Translated: CASSPQGRPNTEAFF.

The sample holds a few counts of this clonotype. The J gene is TRBJ2-2, the V gene TRBV4-3, with D unclear. V was clipped by 0 bases and J by 4 bases, with 18 bases between them. Germline CDR1 LGHNA, CDR2 YSLEER. The CDR3 is 18 residues long. The CDR3 nucleotides read TGCGCCAGCAGCCAAGAGGAAGGCTTCTCGGTCGGCACCGGGGAGCTGTTTTTT. Translation gives CASSQEEGFSVGTGELFF.

The J gene is TRBJ2-2, the V gene TRBV7-9; D ambiguous. Germline V lookup: CDR1 SEHNR, CDR2 FQNEAQ (reference sequence). This CDR3 comprises 14 residues. Trimming pared 3 bases from V and 4 bases from J, leaving 9 bases between. The CDR3 is CASSLLWVTGELFF. The CDR3, as DNA: TGTGCCAGCAGCTTGCTGTGGGTCACCGGGGAGCTGTTTTTT.

This clonotype was counted ten times or more. The chain is built from TRBV10-3 and TRBJ1-1; TRBD1 might be the D (6 bases). The CDR3 totals 11 residues. From germline, CDR1 is ENHRY and CDR2 SYGVKD. Trimming pared 10 bases from V and 7 bases from J, leaving 13 bases between. The CDR3 DNA is TGTGCCAGCACAGGGAATAGTGAAGCTTTCTTT. Amino acid sequence: CASTGNSEAFF.

This clonotype was counted ten times or more. The J gene is TRBJ2-7, the V gene TRBV10-3; TRBD1 agrees at 9 bases. The CDR3 covers 14 residues. CDR1 is ENHRY and CDR2 is SYGVKD in the germline V gene. V lost 10 bases to trimming and J lost 4 bases; unmatched junction nucleotides: 11. CDR3: CATGQGNNGYEQYF. Written as DNA, the CDR3 is TGTGCCACCGGACAGGGGAATAATGGATACGAGCAGTACTTC.

The rearrangement links TRBV24-1 to TRBJ2-6; D remains unclear. Germline loops: CDR1 KGHDR, CDR2 SFDVKD. The CDR3 is 16 amino acids. Trimming left V 3 bases short and J 3 bases short, with 11 bases between. As DNA, the CDR3 is TGTGCCACCAGTGATACTGCCCTAGGTGGGGCCAACGTCCTGACTTTC. Translating gives CATSDTALGGANVLTF.

This clonotype was observed many times. The chain is built from TRBV3-1 and TRBJ2-1; D unclear. This CDR3 comprises 11 residues. From germline, CDR1 is LGHDT and CDR2 YNNKEL (reference sequence). Deletions cut 5 bases from V and 8 bases from J, with 7 bases between. The CDR3 DNA reads as TGTGCCAGCAGCAACCTCGATGAGCAGTTCTTC. This encodes CASSNLDEQFF.

This clonotype came up a few times. The V and J genes are TRBV4-3 and TRBJ1-5; D perhaps matches TRBD1 (5 bases). CDR1 and CDR2 (germline): LGHNA, YSLEER. Between the trimmed V and J ends, which lost 0 bases and 7 bases, there was a span of 19 bases. The CDR3 covers 17 residues. The CDR3 loop reads CASSQDITGSWGQPQHF. CDR3 DNA: TGCGCCAGCAGCCAAGATATCACGGGTTCCTGGGGGCAGCCCCAGCATTTT.

The rearrangement links TRBV4-3 to TRBJ1-6; D unresolved. V dropped 0 bases and J dropped 0 bases, with 9 bases sitting between them. CDR1 and CDR2 (germline): LGHNA, YSLEER. The CDR3 contains 17 residues. CDR3 loop: CASSQDRRNSYNSPLHF. CDR3 bases: TGCGCCAGCAGCCAAGACCGTCGGAACTCCTATAATTCACCCCTCCACTTT.

This clonotype was counted at least ten times. V gene TRBV20-1 combines with J gene TRBJ2-2; D is possibly TRBD2 (6 bases). The CDR3 has 15 residues. CDR1 is DFQATT, CDR2 SNEGSKA, per germline (reference sequence). V shed 4 bases and J shed 1 base, with 13 bases lying between them. For the CDR3, the DNA is TGCAGTGCTACCTCGGGTAGCGGGAACACCGGGGAGCTGTTTTTT. It translates to CSATSGSGNTGELFF.

This clonotype was detected many times. This chain joins TRBV5-5 and TRBJ2-5, with D maybe TRBD1 (6 bases). CDR1 is SGHKS, CDR2 YYEKEE, per germline (reference sequence). V lost 4 bases to trimming and J lost 2 bases, with 12 bases between them. This CDR3 is 14 amino acids long. The CDR3 DNA is TGTGCCAGCAGCATACTTCAGGGGCAAGAGACCCAGTACTTC. Its translation: CASSILQGQETQYF.

This clonotype occurred a few times. The chain carries TRBV6-4 and TRBJ2-3; no definite D call. The V end lost 3 bases, the J end lost 11 bases, and 15 bases lay between the germline ends. Germline CDR1 reads MRHNA; CDR2 reads SNTAGT. The CDR3 has 13 residues. The CDR3 nucleotides read TGTGCCAGCAGTGAGGAAGGGTCCTATATGCAGTATTTT. Protein sequence: CASSEEGSYMQYF.

This clonotype was seen many times. The chain employs TRBV5-1 and TRBJ2-6, with 10 bases fitting TRBD1. V was clipped by 7 bases and J by 0 bases; unmatched bases: 4. The CDR3 runs to 16 residues. Germline assignment: CDR1 SGHRS and CDR2 YFSETQ. The CDR3 sequence is CASGQGESSGANVLTF. The CDR3 DNA reads as TGCGCCAGCGGACAGGGGGAGAGCTCTGGGGCCAACGTCCTGACTTTC.

The CDR3 coding sequence is TGTGCCAGCAGCCCCGGGGGCATCTCTGAAGCTTTCTTT. Its protein product is CASSPGGISEAFF. The chain couples TRBV11-2 to TRBJ1-1; D possibly corresponds to TRBD1 (6 bases). CDR3 length: 13 amino acids. V gave up 5 bases and J gave up 6 bases, with 13 bases separating them. Germline CDR1 and CDR2: SGHAT and FQNNGV.

This clonotype occurred a few times. The rearrangement links TRBV28 to TRBJ1-1; tentative D call: TRBD1 (6 bases). The CDR3 runs to 15 residues. The germline gives CDR1 MDHEN, CDR2 SYDVKM. V was pared by 8 bases and J by 2 bases, with 18 bases between. CDR3 sequence: CASRWGTSTNTEAFF. The DNA for the CDR3 is TGTGCCAGCCGCTGGGGGACAAGCACTAACACTGAAGCTTTCTTT. Variable domain in full (rest from reference TRBV28 and TRBJ1-1): DVKVTQSSRYLVKRTGEKVFLECVQDMDHENMFWYRQDPGLGLRLIYFSYDVKMKEKGDIPEGYSVSREKKERFSLILESASTNQTSMYLCASRWGTSTNTEAFFGQGTRLTVV.

As regards this clonotype: Germline is not matched at one junction end, which may reflect a read error. The gene calls are TRBV20-1 and TRBJ2-1; D is unresolved. Germline CDR1 DFQATT, CDR2 SNEGSKA (reference sequence). This CDR3 has 16 residues. The CDR3 loop reads CCAMDGYPSSYNEQFF. The CDR3 region has the DNA TGCTGTGCCATGGATGGGTACCCAAGCTCCTACAATGAGCAGTTCTTC.

This clonotype was observed at least ten times. The V and J genes are TRBV28 and TRBJ2-7, with D maybe TRBD2 (6 bases). The CDR3 covers 16 residues. V lost 8 bases and J lost 2, with 22 bases in between. In germline, CDR1 is MDHEN, CDR2 SYDVKM. The CDR3 loop reads CASRTLDYKDPYEQYF. CDR3 DNA sequence: TGTGCCAGCCGCACGCTGGACTACAAAGACCCCTACGAGCAGTACTTC.

By sample share, this clonotype is medium-sized. V usage is TRBV20-1 and J usage is TRBJ2-1, with TRBD2 matching 13 bases. The V gene end was trimmed by 0 bases and the J gene end by 5 bases; junction bases not matched to a gene: 1. Germline V gives CDR1 DFQATT, CDR2 SNEGSKA (reference sequence). The CDR3 is 15 amino acids. CDR3 DNA sequence: TGCAGTGCTAGAGACGGGACTAGCGGGAACAATGAGCAGTTCTTC. Encoded protein: CSARDGTSGNNEQFF.

This clonotype was seen only a few times. V gene TRBV4-1 combines with J gene TRBJ1-5; no clear D. V was shortened by 0 bases and J by 7 bases, with 7 bases between the two germline ends. The germline V gene encodes CDR1 MGHRA and CDR2 YSYEKL. CDR3 length: 13 residues. CDR3 DNA: TGCGCCAGCAGCCAAGATTCTGGACAGCCCCAGCATTTT. Its protein is CASSQDSGQPQHF.

The chain combines TRBV3-1 with TRBJ2-2; unclear D gene. CDR3 size: 14 residues. Germline CDR1 is LGHDT and CDR2 is YNNKEL (reference sequence). V lost 3 bases and J lost 2, with 7 bases in between. The CDR3 loop is CASSHEDNTGELFF. The DNA of the CDR3 is TGTGCCAGCAGCCATGAAGACAACACCGGGGAGCTGTTTTTT.

There are many counts of this clonotype. The V and J genes are TRBV11-2 and TRBJ2-2, with D unresolved. From germline, CDR1 is SGHAT and CDR2 FQNNGV. Trimming stripped 0 bases from V and 0 bases from J, with 2 bases between. The CDR3 spans 14 residues. CDR3: CASSLEANTGELFF. The CDR3 DNA reads TGTGCCAGCAGCTTAGAGGCGAACACCGGGGAGCTGTTTTTT.